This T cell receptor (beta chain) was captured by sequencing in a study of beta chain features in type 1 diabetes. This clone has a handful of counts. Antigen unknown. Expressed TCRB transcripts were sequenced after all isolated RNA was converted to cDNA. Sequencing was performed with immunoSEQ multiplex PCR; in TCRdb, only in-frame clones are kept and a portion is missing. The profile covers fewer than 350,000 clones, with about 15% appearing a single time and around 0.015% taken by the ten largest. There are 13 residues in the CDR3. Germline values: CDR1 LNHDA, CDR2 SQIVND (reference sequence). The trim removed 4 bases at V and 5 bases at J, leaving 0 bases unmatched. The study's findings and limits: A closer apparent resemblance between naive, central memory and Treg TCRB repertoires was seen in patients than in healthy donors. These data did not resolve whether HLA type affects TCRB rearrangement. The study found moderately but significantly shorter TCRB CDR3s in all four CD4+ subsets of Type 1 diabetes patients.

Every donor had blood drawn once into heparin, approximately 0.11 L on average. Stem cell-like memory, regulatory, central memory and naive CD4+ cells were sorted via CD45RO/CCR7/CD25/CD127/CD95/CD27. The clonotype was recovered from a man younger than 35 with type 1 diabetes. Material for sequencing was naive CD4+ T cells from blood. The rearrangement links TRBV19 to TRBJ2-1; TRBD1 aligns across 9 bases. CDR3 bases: TGTGCCAGTAGTAGGGACAGGGACAATGAGCAGTTCTTC. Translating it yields CASSRDRDNEQFF.